The rows below give T cell receptor beta chains drawn from one sample of a study of CD8 T cells in ankylosing spondylitis. TCRdb reanalysed the 5' RACE reads using MiXCR and keeps one entry per CDR3 protein. In the table there are a few hundred thousand distinct CDR3 sequences, roughly 10% of which are singletons. Sequences were obtained from blood, either unsorted or a sorted T cell fraction (not recorded which). The receptors shown here come from a male donor with ankylosing spondylitis or in good health (not recorded which). Each CDR3 is given without its conserved first and last residue. Each record gives: J gene, V gene, D gene, CDR3 protein. D genes are given only for firm matches.

j_gene: TRBJ2-5; v_gene: TRBV6-1; d_gene: .; CDR3aa: ASAFRKGREETQY
j_gene: TRBJ2-3; v_gene: TRBV7-8; d_gene: .; CDR3aa: ASSHRVDTQY
j_gene: TRBJ1-5; v_gene: TRBV30; d_gene: TRBD1; CDR3aa: AWSPTNRGLGQPQH
j_gene: TRBJ2-3; v_gene: TRBV10-3; d_gene: TRBD1; CDR3aa: AISAGSTGELDTQY
j_gene: TRBJ1-1; v_gene: TRBV29-1; d_gene: .; CDR3aa: SVEREVTF
j_gene: TRBJ2-5; v_gene: TRBV28; d_gene: .; CDR3aa: ASRLGQSLETQY
j_gene: TRBJ1-1; v_gene: TRBV5-1; d_gene: .; CDR3aa: ASSFGQGTEAF
j_gene: TRBJ1-1; v_gene: TRBV5-1; d_gene: .; CDR3aa: ASSFSGFSGEAF
j_gene: TRBJ2-3; v_gene: TRBV5-1; d_gene: .; CDR3aa: ASSLVGEASTDTQY
j_gene: TRBJ1-1; v_gene: TRBV5-6; d_gene: .; CDR3aa: ASSFQGQLMNTEAF
j_gene: TRBJ2-7; v_gene: TRBV19; d_gene: .; CDR3aa: ASSKLESGSLYEQY
j_gene: TRBJ2-1; v_gene: TRBV11-2; d_gene: TRBD1; CDR3aa: ASSFGTGGQF
j_gene: TRBJ2-1; v_gene: TRBV24-1; d_gene: TRBD1; CDR3aa: ATSDPGQGIGYEQF
j_gene: TRBJ2-7; v_gene: TRBV5-1; d_gene: .; CDR3aa: ASSLGNVVGEQY
j_gene: TRBJ2-6; v_gene: TRBV3-1; d_gene: .; CDR3aa: ASSVDTTGANVLT
j_gene: TRBJ2-2; v_gene: TRBV7-7; d_gene: .; CDR3aa: ASSSLGMTGELF
j_gene: TRBJ2-7; v_gene: TRBV15; d_gene: .; CDR3aa: ATSRGFGEEEQY
j_gene: TRBJ2-1; v_gene: TRBV20-1; d_gene: TRBD2; CDR3aa: SARTLREGYNEQF
j_gene: TRBJ2-2; v_gene: TRBV5-1; d_gene: .; CDR3aa: ASRDTGNTGELF
j_gene: TRBJ2-1; v_gene: TRBV20-1; d_gene: TRBD2; CDR3aa: SGRSWRERFDEQF
j_gene: TRBJ2-1; v_gene: TRBV20-1; d_gene: .; CDR3aa: SARDHGGGREQF
j_gene: TRBJ2-7; v_gene: TRBV4-2; d_gene: .; CDR3aa: ASSQVGKDEQY
j_gene: TRBJ1-1; v_gene: TRBV13; d_gene: .; CDR3aa: ASSTLGNTEAF
j_gene: TRBJ2-5; v_gene: TRBV5-1; d_gene: .; CDR3aa: ASKRLEGVRETQY
j_gene: TRBJ2-7; v_gene: TRBV7-6; d_gene: .; CDR3aa: ASRRPEDYEQY
j_gene: TRBJ2-2; v_gene: TRBV27; d_gene: .; CDR3aa: ASSPGFTGELF
j_gene: TRBJ2-1; v_gene: TRBV15; d_gene: .; CDR3aa: ATSRARLTYNEQF
j_gene: TRBJ2-7; v_gene: TRBV2; d_gene: .; CDR3aa: ASSGWGEQY
j_gene: TRBJ2-3; v_gene: TRBV29-1; d_gene: .; CDR3aa: SVEDGVSTDTQY
j_gene: TRBJ1-1; v_gene: TRBV18; d_gene: .; CDR3aa: ASSPQWGAEAF
j_gene: TRBJ1-3; v_gene: TRBV20-1; d_gene: .; CDR3aa: SARIGGSSGNTIY
j_gene: TRBJ2-3; v_gene: TRBV5-1; d_gene: .; CDR3aa: ASSLDRVTDTQY
j_gene: TRBJ1-1; v_gene: TRBV19; d_gene: .; CDR3aa: ASSEGDTDEAF